Below, 11 T cell receptor beta chains from the same sample are listed, as sequenced in a study of T cells in Graves' hyperthyroidism and ophthalmopathy. Amplification targeted TCR beta CDR3 regions from RNA transcripts. The study used the HTBI primer set for a first-round RT-PCR of the TCR CDR3. Each CDR3 protein gets one entry after TCRdb re-called the multiplex PCR reads with MiXCR. The sample has hundreds of thousands of distinct CDR3 sequences; roughly 20% are singletons. The sequenced material came from blood. All receptors come from a man aged 45-65 years with Graves' ophthalmopathy.

The V and J genes are TRBV12-3 or TRBV12-4 and TRBJ1-1; tentatively, D is TRBD1 (6 bases). V dropped 5 bases and J dropped 0 bases, with 19 bases sitting between them. This CDR3 has 17 amino acids. CDR3 nucleotides: TGTGCCAGCAGTCCAGGACAGTTCCCGGGGGTGAACACTGAAGCTTTCTTT. It encodes CASSPGQFPGVNTEAFF.

This chain joins TRBV29-1 and TRBJ2-2; TRBD2 agrees at 15 bases. Germline V gives CDR1 SQVTM, CDR2 ANQGSEA. CDR3 length: 15 residues. V was pared by 5 bases and J by 7 bases, with 5 bases of the junction left unmatched. The CDR3 DNA is TGCAGCGTTTACAGGACTAGCGGGAGGGGCGGGGAGCTGTTTTTT. It yields the protein CSVYRTSGRGGELFF.

This clonotype was recorded at least ten times. The CDR3 here is CASRAGDSWGETQYF. For the CDR3, the DNA is TGTGCCAGCAGGGCGGGAGACTCCTGGGGGGAGACCCAGTACTTC. The genes are TRBV2 and TRBJ2-5; 7 nucleotides align to TRBD2. The J segment lost 5 bases and the V segment lost 6 bases, leaving 12 bases of the junction unmatched. The CDR3 runs to 15 residues. Germline CDR1 and CDR2: SNHLY and FYNNEI.

Many counts were recorded for this clonotype. This sequence joins TRBV28 and TRBJ2-3; 7 nucleotides agree with TRBD1. With 3 bases clipped from V and 6 bases from J, the junction kept 9 bases outside the gene matches. CDR3 size: 15 residues. The V gene's germline CDR1 is MDHEN and CDR2 SYDVKM. For the CDR3, the DNA is TGTGCCAGCAGTTTTCAACGGGAAGGGGGCGATACGCAGTATTTT. Translation gives CASSFQREGGDTQYF.

The chain couples TRBV5-1 to TRBJ2-7; 11 positions match TRBD1. The CDR3 contains 14 residues. Germline CDR1 SGHRS, CDR2 YFSETQ. Germline trimming cut 6 bases from V and 6 bases from J; bases unmatched to any gene: 8. CDR3 amino acids: CASTGGTGGGEQYF. CDR3 bases: TGCGCCAGCACTGGTGGGACAGGGGGTGGCGAGCAGTACTTC.

This clonotype was picked up a small number of times. This chain uses TRBV20-1 with TRBJ2-3; 9 bases are a match to TRBD2. The CDR3 runs 16 residues. Trimming cost V 7 bases and J 6 bases; bases outside gene matches: 17. Germline values: CDR1 DFQATT, CDR2 SNEGSKA (reference sequence). The CDR3 loop reads CSVRGETSGAADTQYF. CDR3 coding DNA: TGCAGTGTAAGGGGGGAGACTAGCGGAGCGGCGGATACGCAGTATTTT.

This chain uses TRBV7-2 with TRBJ1-3; no clear D. In germline, CDR1 is SGHTA, CDR2 FQGNSA. This CDR3 is built from 13 residues. The ends were cut back, 3 bases at V and 0 bases at J, with 3 bases in the middle. CDR3 sequence: CASSLFSGNTIYF. The CDR3 bases are TGTGCCAGCAGCTTGTTCTCTGGAAACACCATATATTTT.

The chain combines TRBV6-1 with TRBJ2-4; D possibly corresponds to TRBD2 (5 bases). With 9 bases removed from V and 15 bases from J, the gap between germline ends came to 39 bases. This CDR3 region has 18 residues. Germline CDR1 reads MNHNS; CDR2 reads SASEGT. CDR3 sequence: CARTSSGSGTSGVRSLYF. CDR3 nucleotides: TGTGCCAGAACCAGTTCGGGGTCGGGAACGTCTGGTGTCAGGAGTCTGTACTTC.

J is TRBJ1-6 and V is TRBV11-2; no firm D call. The CDR3 has 15 amino acids. Germline CDR1 and CDR2: SGHAT and FQNNGV. V was cut by 6 bases and J by 3 bases, with 12 bases left in between. In DNA, the CDR3 is TGTGCCAGCAGTTCCCGGGCCCGCTATAATTCACCCCTCCACTTT. Its translation is CASSSRARYNSPLHF.

The chain links TRBV5-1 to TRBJ2-5; 10 bases are a match to TRBD2. The germline V gene encodes CDR1 SGHRS and CDR2 YFSETQ. This CDR3 spans 17 amino acids. The ends lost 0 bases at V and 5 bases at J; junction bases unmatched: 10. This CDR3 reads CASSLAVSSGSAETQYF. CDR3 in DNA: TGCGCCAGCAGCTTGGCCGTGTCTAGCGGGAGTGCCGAGACCCAGTACTTC.

V usage is TRBV25-1 and J usage is TRBJ2-1; D possibly corresponds to TRBD2 (7 bases). V dropped 5 bases and J dropped 3 bases, with 23 bases sitting between them. CDR3 length: 18 residues. Germline V gene sequence: CDR1 MGHDK, CDR2 SYGVNS. The CDR3 spells CASSSSAAGVGGYNEQFF. The CDR3 DNA reads TGTGCCAGCAGTTCCAGCGCGGCGGGAGTAGGGGGCTACAATGAGCAGTTCTTC.